A selection of T cell receptor beta chains follows, all from one sample in a study of beta chain features in type 1 diabetes. Clones were sequenced by immunoSEQ multiplex PCR, and TCRdb holds only the in-frame ones, with some missing. The sample lists over 25,000 clones; 45% to 65% were seen once. Sequencing was performed on Tregs from blood. The origin of the receptors is a woman aged 18-29 years with type 1 diabetes. Each CDR3 is given with its conserved first and last residue. D genes are given only for firm matches. Where a row states a size, it is once, few, many or the class of an expanded clone; other rows omit it.

j_call | d_call | clone_size | v_call | cdr3_nt | cdr3_aa
TRBJ2-5 | . | . | TRBV7-3 | TGTGCCAGCAGCTTAGGAGTAGGACTCCAACAAGAGACCCAGTACTTC | CASSLGVGLQQETQYF
TRBJ1-4 | TRBD1 | few | TRBV6-6 | TGTGCCAGCAGAACACAGGGGGTGGCGGATGAAAAACTGTTTTTT | CASRTQGVADEKLFF
TRBJ1-5 | . | . | TRBV2 | TGTGCCAGCTCAGGGGTAAATAGCAATCAGCCCCAGCATTTT | CASSGVNSNQPQHF
TRBJ1-2 | . | . | TRBV19 | TGTGCCAGTAGTATACGGAGGCCTGAGGAGGGTGGCTACACCTTC | CASSIRRPEEGGYTF
TRBJ2-5 | TRBD1 | . | TRBV30 | TGTGCCTTCCAGGGGGAACCCACCGCGGAGCAGTACTTC | CAFQGEPTAEQYF
TRBJ1-4 | . | . | TRBV27 | TGTGCCAGCAGGATAAGATCTCTAGTCCGGTCAAAACTGTTTTTT | CASRIRSLVRSKLFF
TRBJ2-2 | . | . | TRBV5-1 | TGCGCCAGCAGCTTGGTAGAGGCAGGGAAGACCGGGGAGCTGTTTTTT | CASSLVEAGKTGELFF
TRBJ1-5 | TRBD1 | . | TRBV7-2 | TGTGCCAGCAGCCTCCGGACAGGGGGTGATCAGCCCCAGCATTTT | CASSLRTGGDQPQHF
TRBJ2-7 | . | . | TRBV30 | TGTGCCTGGACCTACGGTTACGAGCAGTACTTC | CAWTYGYEQYF
TRBJ1-2 | . | . | TRBV6-5 | TGTGCCAGCAGCTTCGACTCAAACTATGGCTACACCTTC | CASSFDSNYGYTF
TRBJ2-2 | . | few | TRBV5-1 | TGCGCCAGCAGGTCCCCACTGAACACCGGGGAGCTGTTTTTT | CASRSPLNTGELFF
TRBJ2-1 | TRBD2 | few | TRBV5-6 | TGTGCCAGCAGCTTGGGTAGCGGGAGCTCCTACAATGAGCAGTTCTTC | CASSLGSGSSYNEQFF
TRBJ2-3 | TRBD2 | . | TRBV11-3 | TGTGCCAGCAGCCCCAGACTAGCGGGAATCCCGGATACGCAGTATTTT | CASSPRLAGIPDTQYF
TRBJ2-2 | TRBD2 | few | TRBV7-9 | TGTGCCAGCACGGCTAGCGGGAGGTTCTGGGACACCGGGGAGCTGTTTTTT | CASTASGRFWDTGELFF
TRBJ2-3 | . | . | TRBV30 | TGTGCCCAGACTAGGGGAAGCACAGATACGCAGTATTTT | CAQTRGSTDTQYF
TRBJ2-4 | TRBD1 | . | TRBV7-2 | TGTGCCAGTAGCCTACTCGGGACAGCAAACAAAAACATTCAGTACTTC | CASSLLGTANKNIQYF
TRBJ2-2 | TRBD1 | . | TRBV11-3 | TGTGCCAGCAGCTTAGGGTCGACAGGGATCGGGGAGCTGTTTTTT | CASSLGSTGIGELFF
TRBJ1-1 | . | once | TRBV6-5 | TGTGCCAGCACTGGACACATGAACACTGAAGCTTTCTTT | CASTGHMNTEAFF
TRBJ2-7 | TRBD2 | . | TRBV10-3 | TGTGCCATCAGTGATGCGGGGGTGGCGGGAGGGGTCTACGAGCAGTACTTC | CAISDAGVAGGVYEQYF
TRBJ2-1 | TRBD2 | few | TRBV7-2 | TGTGCCAGCAGCCAGGATAGCCAGCGGGAGGGTGAGCAGTTCTTC | CASSQDSQREGEQFF
TRBJ2-5 | TRBD2 | . | TRBV2 | TGTGCCAGCAGGCGGACTAGCGGCCAAGAGACCCAGTACTTC | CASRRTSGQETQYF
TRBJ2-3 | TRBD2 | . | TRBV5-1 | TGCGCCAGCAGCTCGGGACTAGCGGTCGCAGATACGCAGTATTTT | CASSSGLAVADTQYF
TRBJ1-4 | . | . | TRBV30 | TGTGCCTGGAGTCCTCGGGCCCGCTGGGAGACAACTAATGAAAAACTGTTTTTT | CAWSPRARWETTNEKLFF
TRBJ1-1 | TRBD1 | few | TRBV10-3 | TGTGCCATCAACCAACAGGGGGGCACTGAAGCTTTCTTT | CAINQQGGTEAFF
TRBJ1-2 | . | . | TRBV2 | TGTGCCAGCACTCAGGGTACGGCCTATGGCTACACCTTC | CASTQGTAYGYTF
TRBJ2-7 | TRBD2 | . | TRBV27 | TGTGCCAGCAGTTTATCGGGACTAGCGGGAGTCCACGAGCAGTACTTC | CASSLSGLAGVHEQYF
TRBJ2-4 | . | few | TRBV29-1 | TGCAGCGTCCAGGAAAACATTCAGTACTTC | CSVQENIQYF
TRBJ1-5 | . | . | TRBV6-5 | TGTGCCAGCAGTTACAACTCGTTTCAGCCCCAGCATTTT | CASSYNSFQPQHF
TRBJ2-7 | TRBD2 | . | TRBV28 | TGTGCCAGCAGTTTAGCGGGAGGGCCGGGGGAGCAGTACTTC | CASSLAGGPGEQYF
TRBJ2-7 | TRBD1 | . | TRBV16 | TGTGCCAGCACCCGGGACAGGGTGCCCTACGAGCAGTACTTC | CASTRDRVPYEQYF
TRBJ1-2 | . | . | TRBV6-5 | TGTGCCAGCAGCCAACAGGGCTTAGCTAACTATGGCTACACCTTC | CASSQQGLANYGYTF
TRBJ1-2 | . | few | TRBV28 | TGTGCCAGCATGGGCAGGCGTCTCTACACCTTC | CASMGRRLYTF
TRBJ2-1 | TRBD1 | few | TRBV18 | TGTGCCAGCTCACCAGGCGGACAGGGTGGCAATGAGCAGTTCTTC | CASSPGGQGGNEQFF
TRBJ1-4 | . | . | TRBV4-1 | TGCGCCAGCAGCCAAGACAGAACCGTCGGCGGGGAAAAACTGTTTTTT | CASSQDRTVGGEKLFF
TRBJ2-1 | TRBD2 | . | TRBV7-3 | TGTGCCAGCAGCTCGACGGGTGCGGGAGTGGGCCACAATGAGCAGTTCTTC | CASSSTGAGVGHNEQFF
TRBJ2-1 | . | few | TRBV7-2 | TGTGCCAGCAGCAAACCTAAAGGCGGTCCTAGCTCCTACAATGAGCAGTTCTTC | CASSKPKGGPSSYNEQFF
TRBJ1-1 | . | . | TRBV12-2 | TGTGCAAGTCGCTTAGAGGTCAGGGGGCCGGTGAACACTGAAGCTTTCTTT | CASRLEVRGPVNTEAFF
TRBJ2-7 | . | . | TRBV7-9 | TGTGCCAGCAGCTTACCACTAGTACATGCCGAGCAGTACTTC | CASSLPLVHAEQYF
TRBJ2-2 | TRBD1 | once | TRBV18 | TGTGCCAGCTCAAGAGGGACAGACACCGGGGAGCTGTTTTTT | CASSRGTDTGELFF
TRBJ1-1 | . | . | TRBV28 | TGTGCCGGAGCCTCGGGACAGAACACTGAAGCTTTCTTT | CAGASGQNTEAFF
TRBJ2-1 | TRBD2 | few | TRBV7-2 | TGTGCCAGCAGCCCAGGACTAGTAGGTACCGGGCAGTTCTTC | CASSPGLVGTGQFF
TRBJ1-1 | . | . | TRBV7-9 | TGTGCCAGCAGCTTAGTATTCAGCACTGAAGCTTTCTTT | CASSLVFSTEAFF
TRBJ2-1 | TRBD2 | . | TRBV2 | TGTGCCAGCAGTAGGCCCGGGACTACCAATGGCGGCGATGAGCAGTTCTTC | CASSRPGTTNGGDEQFF
TRBJ2-3 | . | . | TRBV2 | TGTGCCAGCAGCAGTTTCGGGAGTTTGGATACGCAGTATTTT | CASSSFGSLDTQYF
TRBJ2-3 | TRBD1 | . | TRBV7-9 | TGTGCCAGCAGCTTGGGGACAGGGAGGTTAAGAGATACGCAGTATTTT | CASSLGTGRLRDTQYF
TRBJ1-5 | . | . | TRBV19 | TGTGCCAGTAGTATAGGGGGGGGGTGGGCCAATCAGCCCCAGCATTTT | CASSIGGGWANQPQHF
TRBJ2-3 | TRBD2 | . | TRBV4-1 | TGCGCCAGCAGCTGGACTAGCGGGAGGGCCGCGGGCACAGATACGCAGTATTTT | CASSWTSGRAAGTDTQYF
TRBJ2-5 | TRBD2 | . | TRBV7-2 | TGTGCCAGCAGCTTAGGCGGGACTAGCGGGAGGGCAAGCCAAGAGACCCAGTACTTC | CASSLGGTSGRASQETQYF
TRBJ1-4 | . | . | TRBV18 | TGTGCCAGCTCTCATAACACAGAGGGTGGAAAACTGTTTTTT | CASSHNTEGGKLFF
TRBJ1-5 | . | few | TRBV29-1 | TGCAGCGTTGCCATGGGGACTGGTGACAATCAGCCCCAGCATTTT | CSVAMGTGDNQPQHF
TRBJ1-1 | . | . | TRBV5-1 | TGCGCCAGCAGGCTGAGCGGGACGACTCCACCTGAAGCTTTCTTT | CASRLSGTTPPEAFF
TRBJ2-3 | . | . | TRBV4-1 | TGCGCCAGCAGCCCCGGGGGAGGCGGGGATACGCAGTATTTT | CASSPGGGGDTQYF
TRBJ2-5 | TRBD2 | . | TRBV7-9 | TGTGCCAGCAGCCGGACTAGCGGGTGGCAAGAGACCCAGTACTTC | CASSRTSGWQETQYF
TRBJ1-2 | . | . | TRBV7-9 | TGTGCCAGCAGCTTAGCCCCAGACAGGTTTTCGGCCTACACCTTC | CASSLAPDRFSAYTF
TRBJ2-3 | . | once | TRBV5-4 | TGTGCCAGCAGCTTTACAGGGATTTCAGATACGCAGTATTTT | CASSFTGISDTQYF
TRBJ1-6 | . | . | TRBV7-9 | TGTGCCAGCAGCCCAGACATGGGTAATTCACCCCTCCACTTT | CASSPDMGNSPLHF